The entry that follows covers one T cell receptor beta chain sequence. Its antigen is currently unknown. Per germline, CDR1 MNHNY and CDR2 SVGAGI (reference sequence). The CDR3 totals 14 residues. Trimming stripped 3 bases from V and 8 bases from J, with 16 bases between. This record comes from a study of T cell responses to AZD1222 COVID-19 vaccine. Study-wide findings and caveats: A mostly white British donor set with more females was recruited, and clonal diversity was possibly underestimated. In the spike-specific TCR repertoire, nearly half reportedly target unmutated variant regions. Vaccine-associated CD4 TCRs ranged over spike, dominating at 160-218 and 743-854. It was only a handful of AZD1222 recipients who were seropositive at baseline.

Method: immunoSEQ multiplex PCR; TCRdb's copy keeps in-frame clones and lacks some. This table has approximately 110,000 clones, 70% to 90% appearing once. This sequence joins TRBV6-6 and TRBJ1-2, with D unclear. The receptor's source is an adult in good health. This sample comprised peripheral blood, obtained on day 0 of AZD1222 vaccination. The CDR3 DNA sequence: TGTGCCAGCAGTTATTCGTCCGGGCCTAGGGGCTACACCTTC. This gives the protein CASSYSSGPRGYTF.